This T cell receptor (beta chain) was observed in a study of OX40 agonist ivuxolimab in advanced cancers. Whole-study context: With ivuxolimab, an agonistic anti-OX40 (CD134) antibody, patients were treated. Mean age about 60 years, range about 20 to 90; about 81% male. General observations from the study: In the 0.1-3.0 mg/kg groups, partial responders showed among the lowest expansion.

Generated by immunoSEQ multiplex PCR, the TCRdb table keeps only in-frame clones and is missing some. The table includes about 81,000 clones, more than 85% detected once. Details on this clone: The antigen remains unidentified.

V was pared by 0 bases and J by 2 bases, with 10 bases between. The V gene's germline CDR1 is SGDLS and CDR2 YYNGEE. This CDR3 has 15 amino acids. The chain couples TRBV9 to TRBJ2-3; D possibly corresponds to TRBD1 (5 bases). The sequence came from an adult with an advanced solid tumor such as melanoma, head and neck, liver or kidney cancer. The sequences come from CD4+ or CD8+ T cells sorted from blood, collected in a trial of the OX40 agonist ivuxolimab. The CDR3 bases are TGTGCCAGCAGCGTAGAGGGGCCGTACACAGATACGCAGTATTTT. This codes for CASSVEGPYTDTQYF. The entire variable domain, with the rest obtained from reference TRBV9 and TRBJ2-3, is as follows: DSGVTQTPKHLITATGQRVTLRCSPRSGDLSVYWYQQSLDQGLQFLIQYYNGEERAKGNILERFSAQQFPDLHSELNLSSLELGDSALYFCASSVEGPYTDTQYFGPGTRLTVL.